These 12 T cell receptor beta chains were all obtained from the same sample, sequenced in a study of patients and donors after allogeneic stem cell transplantation. TCRdb re-called the RT-PCR reads through MiXCR, storing one row per CDR3 protein. Of 800,000 to 1,000,000 distinct CDR3 sequences listed, about 20% are singletons. Sequencing was done on a sample of blood, either unsorted or a sorted T cell fraction (not recorded which). These receptors were taken from a human donor who was either an allogeneic HSCT recipient or a stem cell or donor lymphocyte infusion donor (not recorded which). It is not recorded whose cells these are; they may come from a transplant donor.

The table lists this clonotype with a few counts. The chain joins TRBV3-1 to TRBJ1-2, with 7 bases matching TRBD1. Trimming cost V 1 base and J 12 bases; bases outside gene matches: 2. The CDR3 extends over 11 amino acids. CDR1 is LGHDT and CDR2 is YNNKEL in the germline V gene (reference sequence). CDR3 in DNA: TGTGCCAGCAGCCAAGGACAGGGCCACACCTTC. Encoded protein: CASSQGQGHTF. Full variable domain (remainder filled in from reference TRBV3-1 and TRBJ1-2): DTAVSQTPKYLVTQMGNDKSIKCEQNLGHDTMYWYKQDSKKFLKIMFSYNNKELIINETVPNRFSPKSPDKAHLNLHINSLELGDSAVYFCASSQGQGHTFGSGTRLTVV.

The chain uses TRBV15 and TRBJ1-4; D is perhaps TRBD1 (5 bases). V lost 3 bases and J lost 3, with 11 bases in between. The CDR3 has 15 amino acids. Germline CDR1 reads LNHNV; CDR2 reads YYDKDF (reference sequence). The CDR3 sequence is CATSRDGQPNEKLFF. CDR3 DNA: TGTGCCACCAGCAGGGACGGACAACCTAATGAAAAACTGTTTTTT.

There are a few counts of this clonotype. The chain joins TRBV11-3 to TRBJ2-7, with no clear D. CDR1 is SGHNT and CDR2 is YENEEA in the germline V gene. The CDR3 totals 12 residues. The V end was cut by 2 bases, the J end by 7 bases, with 9 bases between. The chain's CDR3 is CASSLRVREQYF. The CDR3 DNA reads TGTGCCAGCAGCTTACGGGTGAGGGAGCAGTACTTC.

This clonotype was detected only a few times. The rearrangement links TRBV3-1 to TRBJ2-1; perhaps TRBD2 as D (5 bases). Trimming took off 4 bases at V and 7 bases at J, with 11 bases between the two ends. The germline V gene encodes CDR1 LGHDT and CDR2 YNNKEL (reference sequence). The CDR3 length is 13 residues. The CDR3 sequence: CASSRLRGNEQFF. The CDR3 bases are TGTGCCAGCAGCCGCCTTCGGGGAAATGAGCAGTTCTTC.

This rearrangement joins TRBV12-3 or TRBV12-4 to TRBJ2-6, with D possibly TRBD2 on 6 matching bases. V shed 5 bases and J shed 2 bases, with 13 bases lying between them. The CDR3 is 16 amino acids. CDR3 residues: CASSPPGVPGANVLTF. CDR3 nucleotide sequence: TGTGCCAGCAGTCCCCCGGGAGTCCCTGGGGCCAACGTCCTGACTTTC.

This clonotype was seen many times. CDR3: CATSRVGSGIQETQYF. The CDR3 bases are TGTGCCACCAGCAGAGTCGGGTCGGGGATTCAAGAGACCCAGTACTTC. This chain links TRBV15 with TRBJ2-5; tentatively, D is TRBD2 (5 bases). The V gene lost 1 base and the J gene lost 2 bases, with 14 bases spanning the gap. Germline CDR1 LNHNV, CDR2 YYDKDF (reference sequence). CDR3 length: 16 amino acids.

This clonotype occurred a few times. The chain uses TRBV15 and TRBJ2-1, with D uncertain. Trimming took off 3 bases at V and 12 bases at J, with 12 bases between the two ends. The CDR3 totals 12 residues. Germline V CDR1 and CDR2: LNHNV, YYDKDF (reference sequence). CDR3 nucleotide sequence: TGTGCCACCAGCAGCCCGGGCGGACCGCAGTTCTTC. This sequence encodes CATSSPGGPQFF. The full variable domain, with the rest looked up from reference TRBV15 and TRBJ2-1, is DAMVIQNPRYQVTQFGKPVTLSCSQTLNHNVMYWYQQKSSQAPKLLFHYYDKDFNNEADTPDNFQSRRPNTSFCFLDIRSPGLGDTAMYLCATSSPGGPQFFGPGTRLTVL.

The chain links TRBV14 to TRBJ1-2; D might be TRBD1 (5 bases). The CDR3 is 15 residues long. The germline CDR1 and CDR2 sequences are SGHDN and FVKESK. With 0 bases removed from V and 3 bases from J, the gap between germline ends came to 11 bases. As DNA, the CDR3 is TGTGCCAGCAGCCAAGAGTCCAGGGCTCACTATGGCTACACCTTC. Its translation is CASSQESRAHYGYTF.

The chain combines TRBV9 with TRBJ2-3, with 9 bases fitting TRBD2. The trim removed 0 bases at V and 5 bases at J, leaving 7 bases unmatched. CDR1 and CDR2 from the germline V gene are SGDLS and YYNGEE. CDR3 length equals 16 residues. The CDR3, as DNA: TGTGCCAGCAGCGTAGTGGCTAGCGGGGTTGGAGATACGCAGTATTTT. Residues: CASSVVASGVGDTQYF. Using reference TRBV9 and TRBJ2-3 for the parts outside the CDR3, the full variable domain is DSGVTQTPKHLITATGQRVTLRCSPRSGDLSVYWYQQSLDQGLQFLIQYYNGEERAKGNILERFSAQQFPDLHSELNLSSLELGDSALYFCASSVVASGVGDTQYFGPGTRLTVL.

This clonotype was seen a handful of times. The CDR3 nucleotides read TGTGCCAGCAGCTTGGAACAGCCTGATTCACCCCTCCACTTT. Translation: CASSLEQPDSPLHF. The chain carries TRBV5-5 and TRBJ1-6; D gene ambiguous. V gave up 0 bases and J gave up 8 bases, with 9 bases separating them. CDR3 length: 14 residues. Per the germline V gene, CDR1 is SGHKS and CDR2 is YYEKEE (reference sequence).

The genes are TRBV29-1 and TRBJ2-6; either TRBD1 or TRBD2 may fit D (5 bases each). Per germline, CDR1 SQVTM and CDR2 ANQGSEA. CDR3 length: 13 amino acids. Trimming cost V 6 bases and J 5 bases, with 11 bases left between them. The CDR3: CSVTGLWANVLTF. CDR3 bases: TGCAGCGTAACGGGGCTTTGGGCCAACGTCCTGACTTTC. Supplemented by reference TRBV29-1 and TRBJ2-6, the full variable domain reads SAVISQKPSRDICQRGTSLTIQCQVDSQVTMMFWYRQQPGQSLTLIATANQGSEATYESGFVIDKFPISRPNLTFSTLTVSNMSPEDSSIYLCSVTGLWANVLTFGAGSRLTVL.

This chain uses TRBV14 with TRBJ2-5; no definite D call. CDR1 and CDR2 from the germline V gene are SGHDN and FVKESK. CDR3 length: 16 residues. V lost 1 base and J 5 bases, leaving 17 bases between the germline ends. CDR3 DNA: TGTGCCAGCAGCCAAGTTGGCGGCAGTAAGATGGAGACCCAGTACTTC. Its translation: CASSQVGGSKMETQYF.